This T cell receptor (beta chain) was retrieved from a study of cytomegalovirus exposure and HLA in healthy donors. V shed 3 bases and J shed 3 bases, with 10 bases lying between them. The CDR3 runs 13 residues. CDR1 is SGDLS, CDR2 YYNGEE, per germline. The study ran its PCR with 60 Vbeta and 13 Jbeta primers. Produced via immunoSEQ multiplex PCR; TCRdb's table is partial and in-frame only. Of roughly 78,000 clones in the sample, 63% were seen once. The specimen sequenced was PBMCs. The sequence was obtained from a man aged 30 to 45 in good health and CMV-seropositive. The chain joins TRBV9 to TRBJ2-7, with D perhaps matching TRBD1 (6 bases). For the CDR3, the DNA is TGTGCCAGCAGCGGGGACACCCGCTACGAGCAGTACTTC. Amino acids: CASSGDTRYEQYF. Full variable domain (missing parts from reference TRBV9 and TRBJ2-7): DSGVTQTPKHLITATGQRVTLRCSPRSGDLSVYWYQQSLDQGLQFLIQYYNGEERAKGNILERFSAQQFPDLHSELNLSSLELGDSALYFCASSGDTRYEQYFGPGTRLTVT.